A selection of T cell receptor beta chains follows, all from one sample in a study of CD8 T cells in Susac syndrome. TCRdb ran MiXCR on the immunoSEQ multiplex PCR reads and lists one entry per CDR3 protein. Of a few hundred thousand distinct CDR3 sequences listed, approximately 85% are singletons. Sequenced input: CD8+ T cells from PBMCs. These receptors were collected from a human donor with multiple sclerosis. Both conserved end residues are part of each CDR3. Each record gives: J gene, D gene, V gene, clone size, CDR3 protein, CDR3 DNA. A D gene is named only where the DNA matches it firmly. Expanded clones get a size class; other rows say once, few or many, or leave the size out.

j_call: TRBJ2-1
d_call: TRBD2
v_call: TRBV3-1
clone_size: -
cdr3_aa: CASSQSGSAGSEQFF
cdr3_nt: TGTGCCAGCAGCCAAAGCGGGAGTGCGGGGTCGGAGCAGTTCTTC

j_call: TRBJ1-1
d_call: -
v_call: TRBV19
clone_size: -
cdr3_aa: CASEDRMNTEAFF
cdr3_nt: TGTGCCAGCGAAGACAGAATGAACACTGAAGCTTTCTTT

j_call: TRBJ1-5
d_call: TRBD1
v_call: TRBV18
clone_size: -
cdr3_aa: CASSPGTGWGQPQHF
cdr3_nt: TGTGCCAGCTCACCAGGGACAGGGTGGGGGCAGCCCCAGCATTTT

j_call: TRBJ2-7
d_call: TRBD1
v_call: TRBV6-2/TRBV6-3
clone_size: once
cdr3_aa: CASRPGQAIYEQYF
cdr3_nt: TGTGCCAGCAGACCGGGACAGGCCATCTACGAGCAGTACTTC

j_call: TRBJ2-1
d_call: TRBD2
v_call: TRBV2
clone_size: once
cdr3_aa: CASKAGGRTYNEQFF
cdr3_nt: TGTGCCAGCAAGGCGGGAGGAAGAACCTACAATGAGCAGTTCTTC

j_call: TRBJ2-5
d_call: -
v_call: TRBV6-1
clone_size: few
cdr3_aa: CASSQPAGSQETQYF
cdr3_nt: TGTGCCAGCAGCCAACCCGCCGGCAGCCAAGAGACCCAGTACTTC

j_call: TRBJ1-1
d_call: -
v_call: TRBV6-5
clone_size: -
cdr3_aa: CASSGDRNTEAFF
cdr3_nt: TGTGCCAGCAGTGGCGACAGGAACACTGAAGCTTTCTTT

j_call: TRBJ1-2
d_call: -
v_call: TRBV12-1
clone_size: -
cdr3_aa: CASSFGRKRNYGYTF
cdr3_nt: TGTGCCAGCAGCTTTGGACGGAAACGTAACTATGGCTACACCTTC

j_call: TRBJ2-7
d_call: TRBD1
v_call: TRBV5-1
clone_size: -
cdr3_aa: CASSTGGPDPDEYF
cdr3_nt: TGCGCCAGCAGCACAGGGGGTCCCGACCCTGACGAGTACTTC

j_call: TRBJ2-7
d_call: TRBD2
v_call: TRBV27
clone_size: -
cdr3_aa: CASSPVSGTYEQYF
cdr3_nt: TGTGCCAGCAGTCCTGTTAGCGGGACCTACGAGCAGTACTTC

j_call: TRBJ2-7
d_call: -
v_call: TRBV4-1
clone_size: -
cdr3_aa: CASSQDRTYYEQYF
cdr3_nt: TGCGCCAGCAGCCAAGATCGCACCTACTACGAGCAGTACTTC

j_call: TRBJ1-1
d_call: -
v_call: TRBV12-3/TRBV12-4
clone_size: -
cdr3_aa: CASSHRTTAHPEAFF
cdr3_nt: TGTGCCAGCAGTCACCGGACAACGGCTCACCCTGAAGCTTTCTTT

j_call: TRBJ1-2
d_call: TRBD1
v_call: TRBV18
clone_size: few
cdr3_aa: CASSPDRGDYGYTF
cdr3_nt: TGTGCCAGCTCACCAGACAGGGGGGACTATGGCTACACCTTC

j_call: TRBJ2-3
d_call: -
v_call: TRBV6-1
clone_size: -
cdr3_aa: CASSGQGAARQRGVRDTQYF
cdr3_nt: TGTGCCAGCAGTGGACAGGGGGCGGCCAGACAGCGGGGGGTTCGTGATACGCAGTATTTT

j_call: TRBJ2-1
d_call: -
v_call: TRBV4-1
clone_size: -
cdr3_aa: CASSQVGEANEQFF
cdr3_nt: TGCGCCAGCAGCCAGGTAGGGGAGGCCAATGAGCAGTTCTTC

j_call: TRBJ2-1
d_call: -
v_call: TRBV6-2/TRBV6-3
clone_size: -
cdr3_aa: CASSYIPYNEQFF
cdr3_nt: TGTGCCAGCAGTTACATCCCTTACAATGAGCAGTTCTTC

j_call: TRBJ2-1
d_call: -
v_call: TRBV7-9
clone_size: -
cdr3_aa: CASSADINEQFF
cdr3_nt: TGTGCCAGCAGCGCAGATATAAATGAGCAGTTCTTC

j_call: TRBJ2-3
d_call: TRBD2
v_call: TRBV11-2
clone_size: -
cdr3_aa: CASSQGPPAGAATDTQYF
cdr3_nt: TGTGCCAGCAGCCAGGGCCCACCAGCGGGAGCGGCCACAGATACGCAGTATTTT

j_call: TRBJ2-7
d_call: TRBD2
v_call: TRBV12-3/TRBV12-4
clone_size: -
cdr3_aa: CASRKGTSYEQYF
cdr3_nt: TGTGCCAGCAGAAAAGGGACTAGCTACGAGCAGTACTTC

j_call: TRBJ1-1
d_call: -
v_call: TRBV2
clone_size: once
cdr3_aa: CASSQEPGVTEAFF
cdr3_nt: TGTGCCAGCAGTCAAGAACCAGGGGTCACTGAAGCTTTCTTT

j_call: TRBJ2-7
d_call: -
v_call: TRBV30
clone_size: few
cdr3_aa: CAWRKTVNEQYF
cdr3_nt: TGTGCCTGGAGGAAGACAGTAAACGAGCAGTACTTC

j_call: TRBJ2-7
d_call: -
v_call: TRBV28
clone_size: once
cdr3_aa: CASSFARGPSVEQYF
cdr3_nt: TGTGCCAGCAGTTTTGCGAGGGGACCTTCCGTCGAGCAGTACTTC

j_call: TRBJ2-3
d_call: -
v_call: TRBV12-3/TRBV12-4
clone_size: -
cdr3_aa: CASSLQPSTDTQYF
cdr3_nt: TGTGCCAGCAGTTTACAACCTAGCACAGATACGCAGTATTTT

j_call: TRBJ2-7
d_call: TRBD1
v_call: TRBV27
clone_size: -
cdr3_aa: CATKVGQDSYEQYF
cdr3_nt: TGTGCCACTAAGGTGGGACAGGACTCCTACGAGCAGTACTTC

j_call: TRBJ2-7
d_call: -
v_call: TRBV10-3
clone_size: -
cdr3_aa: CAISGWGAVDEQYF
cdr3_nt: TGTGCCATCAGTGGTTGGGGGGCCGTGGACGAGCAGTACTTC

j_call: TRBJ2-3
d_call: -
v_call: TRBV13
clone_size: -
cdr3_aa: CASSLERAGGATDTQYF
cdr3_nt: TGTGCCAGCAGCTTAGAGCGGGCAGGGGGTGCAACAGATACGCAGTATTTT

j_call: TRBJ2-7
d_call: TRBD2
v_call: TRBV9
clone_size: -
cdr3_aa: CASSGAGLPPYEQYF
cdr3_nt: TGTGCCAGCAGCGGAGCGGGACTACCACCCTACGAGCAGTACTTC

j_call: TRBJ2-7
d_call: -
v_call: TRBV29-1
clone_size: once
cdr3_aa: CSVVTGLTLGQYF
cdr3_nt: TGCAGCGTTGTAACAGGGCTGACTTTGGGGCAGTACTTC

j_call: TRBJ1-1
d_call: TRBD1
v_call: TRBV27
clone_size: -
cdr3_aa: CASSSKQGAAEAFF
cdr3_nt: TGTGCCAGCAGTTCAAAACAGGGGGCGGCTGAAGCTTTCTTT

j_call: TRBJ1-4
d_call: TRBD1
v_call: TRBV7-2
clone_size: -
cdr3_aa: CASSYGTGEDLANEKLFF
cdr3_nt: TGTGCCAGCAGCTACGGGACAGGGGAAGACTTAGCTAATGAAAAACTGTTTTTT

j_call: TRBJ2-3
d_call: -
v_call: TRBV6-1
clone_size: -
cdr3_aa: CASSERGLGTDTQYF
cdr3_nt: TGTGCCAGCAGTGAAAGGGGCTTAGGGACAGATACGCAGTATTTT

j_call: TRBJ2-2
d_call: -
v_call: TRBV4-1
clone_size: -
cdr3_aa: CASSQEGVRELFF
cdr3_nt: TGCGCCAGCAGCCAAGAGGGCGTCCGGGAGCTGTTTTTT

j_call: TRBJ2-7
d_call: -
v_call: TRBV6-5
clone_size: few
cdr3_aa: CASSYSIGQGSEQYF
cdr3_nt: TGTGCCAGCAGTTACTCGATAGGCCAGGGTAGCGAGCAGTACTTC

j_call: TRBJ2-1
d_call: -
v_call: TRBV6-1
clone_size: once
cdr3_aa: CASSEALRRVGSGNYNEQFF
cdr3_nt: TGTGCCAGCAGTGAAGCTCTACGGCGAGTGGGCAGTGGGAACTACAATGAGCAGTTCTTC

j_call: TRBJ2-1
d_call: -
v_call: TRBV5-5
clone_size: -
cdr3_aa: CASNHLMGPNEQFF
cdr3_nt: TGTGCCAGCAACCACCTAATGGGGCCCAATGAGCAGTTCTTC

j_call: TRBJ2-3
d_call: -
v_call: TRBV4-1
clone_size: -
cdr3_aa: CASSYPGDTDTQYF
cdr3_nt: TGCGCCAGCAGCTACCCGGGGGACACAGATACGCAGTATTTT

j_call: TRBJ2-1
d_call: TRBD2
v_call: TRBV30
clone_size: once
cdr3_aa: CAWSASSGTEINNEQFF
cdr3_nt: TGTGCCTGGAGCGCGTCTAGCGGGACCGAGATAAACAATGAGCAGTTCTTC

j_call: TRBJ1-1
d_call: -
v_call: TRBV27
clone_size: -
cdr3_aa: CASSLYPRDTEAFF
cdr3_nt: TGTGCCAGCAGTTTATACCCCCGGGACACTGAAGCTTTCTTT

j_call: TRBJ2-3
d_call: -
v_call: TRBV7-6
clone_size: -
cdr3_aa: CASTPTGGLFSTDTQYF
cdr3_nt: TGTGCCAGCACCCCAACCGGGGGGCTCTTTAGCACAGATACGCAGTATTTT

j_call: TRBJ1-1
d_call: -
v_call: TRBV12-3/TRBV12-4
clone_size: -
cdr3_aa: CASTTTDRLNTEAFF
cdr3_nt: TGTGCCAGCACCACAACCGACAGGCTGAACACTGAAGCTTTCTTT

j_call: TRBJ2-1
d_call: TRBD2
v_call: TRBV10-1
clone_size: once
cdr3_aa: CASSESASGRVEQFF
cdr3_nt: TGCGCCAGCAGTGAGTCGGCTAGCGGGAGGGTTGAGCAGTTCTTC

j_call: TRBJ1-5
d_call: -
v_call: TRBV19
clone_size: -
cdr3_aa: CASSMGGTQPQHF
cdr3_nt: TGTGCCAGTAGTATGGGGGGGACTCAGCCCCAGCATTTT

j_call: TRBJ2-1
d_call: TRBD1
v_call: TRBV4-1
clone_size: -
cdr3_aa: CASSQGDEQFF
cdr3_nt: TGTGCCAGTTCACAGGGGGATGAGCAGTTCTTC

j_call: TRBJ2-3
d_call: -
v_call: TRBV20-1
clone_size: -
cdr3_aa: CSARDQSDRVFSTDTQYF
cdr3_nt: TGCAGTGCTAGAGATCAATCGGACAGAGTTTTTAGCACAGATACGCAGTATTTT

j_call: TRBJ2-1
d_call: -
v_call: TRBV4-2
clone_size: once
cdr3_aa: CASSQVTSSEQFF
cdr3_nt: TGTGCCAGCAGCCAAGTGACTAGTTCCGAGCAGTTCTTC

j_call: TRBJ2-1
d_call: -
v_call: TRBV5-4
clone_size: once
cdr3_aa: CASSPGGVPSYNEQFF
cdr3_nt: TGTGCCAGCAGCCCTGGAGGGGTTCCATCCTACAATGAGCAGTTCTTC

j_call: TRBJ1-6
d_call: -
v_call: TRBV27
clone_size: -
cdr3_aa: CASTWGTSDSPLHF
cdr3_nt: TGTGCCAGCACTTGGGGGACGTCCGATTCACCCCTCCACTTT

j_call: TRBJ2-2
d_call: -
v_call: TRBV2
clone_size: -
cdr3_aa: CASSDAGELFF
cdr3_nt: TGTGCCAGCAGTGATGCCGGGGAGCTGTTTTTT

j_call: TRBJ2-3
d_call: -
v_call: TRBV29-1
clone_size: -
cdr3_aa: CSVVGDRADTQYF
cdr3_nt: TGCAGCGTTGTGGGCGACAGAGCAGATACGCAGTATTTT

j_call: TRBJ2-2
d_call: -
v_call: TRBV19
clone_size: -
cdr3_aa: CASTLGGTGELFF
cdr3_nt: TGTGCCAGTACCCTTGGGGGGACCGGGGAGCTGTTTTTT

j_call: TRBJ2-1
d_call: TRBD2
v_call: TRBV2
clone_size: -
cdr3_aa: CASSDPTSGGDEQFF
cdr3_nt: TGTGCCAGCAGTGACCCGACTAGCGGAGGGGATGAGCAGTTCTTC

j_call: TRBJ2-7
d_call: -
v_call: TRBV30
clone_size: -
cdr3_aa: CAWSRYNEQYF
cdr3_nt: TGTGCCTGGAGTCGATACAACGAGCAGTACTTC

j_call: TRBJ1-4
d_call: -
v_call: TRBV9
clone_size: -
cdr3_aa: CASSVKWTAEKLFF
cdr3_nt: TGTGCCAGCAGCGTGAAATGGACGGCCGAAAAACTGTTTTTT

j_call: TRBJ2-3
d_call: -
v_call: TRBV27
clone_size: -
cdr3_aa: CASSFGGADTQYF
cdr3_nt: TGTGCCAGCAGTTTCGGGGGCGCAGATACGCAGTATTTT

j_call: TRBJ2-7
d_call: -
v_call: TRBV6-6
clone_size: -
cdr3_aa: CASSTPETYEQYF
cdr3_nt: TGTGCCAGCAGTACGCCTGAAACCTACGAGCAGTACTTC

j_call: TRBJ2-7
d_call: -
v_call: TRBV2
clone_size: -
cdr3_aa: CASSADREASYEQYF
cdr3_nt: TGTGCCAGCAGTGCCGACAGGGAGGCCTCCTACGAGCAGTACTTC

j_call: TRBJ2-7
d_call: -
v_call: TRBV15
clone_size: -
cdr3_aa: CATSGTAENREQYF
cdr3_nt: TGTGCCACCAGCGGAACAGCGGAGAATCGCGAGCAGTACTTC

j_call: TRBJ2-5
d_call: TRBD2
v_call: TRBV6-5
clone_size: -
cdr3_aa: CASSPFSGAETQYF
cdr3_nt: TGTGCCAGCAGTCCTTTTAGCGGGGCAGAGACCCAGTACTTC

j_call: TRBJ2-1
d_call: TRBD2
v_call: TRBV20-1
clone_size: -
cdr3_aa: CSATGGLAGDRASYNEQFF
cdr3_nt: TGCAGTGCAACCGGGGGACTAGCGGGAGATAGGGCCTCCTACAATGAGCAGTTCTTC